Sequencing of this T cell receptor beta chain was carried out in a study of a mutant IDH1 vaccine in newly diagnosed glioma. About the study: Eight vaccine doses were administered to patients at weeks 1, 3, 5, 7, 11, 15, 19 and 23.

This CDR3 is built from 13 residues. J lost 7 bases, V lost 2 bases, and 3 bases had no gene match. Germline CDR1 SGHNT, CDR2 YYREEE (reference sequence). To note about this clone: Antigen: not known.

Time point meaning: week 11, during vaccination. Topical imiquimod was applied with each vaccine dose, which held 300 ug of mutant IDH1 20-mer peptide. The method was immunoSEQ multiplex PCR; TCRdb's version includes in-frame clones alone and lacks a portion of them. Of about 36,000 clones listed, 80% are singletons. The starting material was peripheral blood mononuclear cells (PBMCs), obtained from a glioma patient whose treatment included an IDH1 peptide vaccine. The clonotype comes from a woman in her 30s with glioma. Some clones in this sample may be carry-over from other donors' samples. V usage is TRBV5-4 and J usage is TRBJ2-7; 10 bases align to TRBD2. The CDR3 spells CASSLTSGIEQYF. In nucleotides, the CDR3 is TGTGCCAGCAGCTTAACTAGCGGGATAGAGCAGTACTTC.